This T cell receptor (beta chain) was recovered during a study of beta chain bispecific antibodies for T cell cancers. In the study overall: HPB-ALL carried surface TRBV5-5, while Jurkat carried TRBV12-3.

T cells were expanded from blood mononuclear cells for two to three days with anti-CD3 OKT3 or CD3/CD28 beads. This sample: Jurkat plus normal T cells with anti-TRBV12 bispecific. Expanded T cells grew in IL-2 (roughly 91 IU/ml) plus IL-7 (approximately 5 ng/ml). Each coculture: roughly 50,000 target cells, roughly 50,000 normal T cells, bispecific antibody. Study-wide results and caveats: The TRBV12-3 share of total TRBV signal fell about 99% after anti-TRBV12 rather than anti-CD19 exposure. The leukemia cells, rather than normal T cells, gave most of the targeted TRBV signal.

Each CDR3 protein is one row after TCRdb ran MiXCR on the 5' RACE reads. Of about 20,000 distinct CDR3 sequences in the sample, around 2% were seen once. This clonotype was found many times. Its antigen is unidentified. CDR3 length: 15 amino acids. V was cut by 0 bases and J by 2 bases, with 12 bases left in between. Germline CDR1 and CDR2: SGHRS and YFSETQ. This TCR derives from a human donor in good health. Some clones in this sample may be carry-over from other donors' samples. The chain combines TRBV5-1 with TRBJ2-7; possible D gene TRBD1, 5 bases. The input for sequencing was healthy donor T cells cultured with leukemia cells, taken from a culture containing a bispecific antibody targeting TCR Vbeta12. CDR3 amino acids: CASSLVTGFTYEQYF. CDR3 bases: TGCGCCAGCAGCTTGGTTACAGGATTTACCTACGAGCAGTACTTC.